The next 16 T cell receptor beta chains were all read from a single sample in a study of radiotherapy plus CTLA-4 blockade in lung cancer. This table comes from immunoSEQ multiplex PCR, and its TCRdb copy is limited to in-frame clones, with some not included. The data show about 95,000 clones, around four fifths seen once. Material: peripheral blood, obtained from a patient treated with radiotherapy plus ipilimumab. The receptors come from a human donor with non-small cell lung cancer who had a partial response to radiotherapy plus ipilimumab.

This chain joins TRBV7-3 and TRBJ2-1; 9 bases match TRBD2. CDR1 is SGHTA, CDR2 FQGTGA, per germline. Trimming cost V 5 bases and J 4 bases; bases outside gene matches: 6. The CDR3 has 15 amino acids. The CDR3 sequence: CASSPRTSAYNEQFF. The CDR3, as DNA: TGTGCCAGCAGCCCCCGGACTAGCGCGTACAATGAGCAGTTCTTC.

For this clone: Other DNA sequences in this specimen translate into the identical CDR3. V and J are TRBV27 and TRBJ1-4; 10 bases are a match to TRBD1. The CDR3 length is 15 residues. The germline V gene has CDR1 MNHEY and CDR2 SMNVEV (reference sequence). The junction had 7 bases not matched to a gene; V was cut back by 5 bases and J by 7 bases. Here the CDR3 reads CASSPRQGAGEKLFF. Here the CDR3 DNA reads TGTGCCAGCAGTCCCCGACAGGGGGCGGGTGAAAAACTGTTTTTT.

V gene TRBV7-2 combines with J gene TRBJ2-7; a possible D gene is TRBD2 (6 bases). Looked up from germline, CDR1 is SGHTA and CDR2 is FQGNSA. Trimming removed 5 bases at V and 6 bases at J, with 14 bases between. The CDR3 has 13 amino acids. Written as DNA, the CDR3 is TGTGCCAGCAGCCGTCGACTAGAGCGCGAGCAGTACTTC. It encodes CASSRRLEREQYF.

The chain uses TRBV10-3 and TRBJ2-5, with a weak D call TRBD1 (6 bases). Germline CDR1 ENHRY, CDR2 SYGVKD. There are 16 residues in the CDR3. The germline V and J ends were trimmed by 10 bases and 1 base, with 22 bases remaining between them. The DNA for the CDR3 is TGTGCCACCCGGGACACCTCACAATATCCCCAAGAGACCCAGTACTTC. Translating gives CATRDTSQYPQETQYF.

The rearrangement uses TRBV2 and TRBJ2-7, with TRBD2 matching over 9 bases. From germline, CDR1 is SNHLY and CDR2 FYNNEI. V gave up 6 bases and J gave up 2 bases; unmatched junction bases: 2. This CDR3 comprises 13 residues. The CDR3 coding sequence is TGTGCCAGCAGCGGACTAGCGACCTACGAGCAGTACTTC. Residues: CASSGLATYEQYF.

The chain employs TRBV5-1 and TRBJ2-2; 7 bases map to TRBD1. The CDR3 has 16 amino acids. CDR1 and CDR2 from the germline V gene are SGHRS and YFSETQ. V trimming: 3 bases; J trimming: 3 bases; junction bases outside the gene matches: 8. This CDR3 is CASSWGTDYYTGELFF. CDR3 coding DNA: TGCGCCAGCAGCTGGGGGACAGATTATTACACCGGGGAGCTGTTTTTT.

The chain combines TRBV4-2 with TRBJ2-2; 7 bases agree with TRBD2. CDR1 and CDR2 (germline): LGHNA, YNFKEQ. The CDR3 loop spans 14 amino acids. The J segment lost 7 bases and the V segment lost 4 bases, leaving 6 bases of the junction unmatched. CDR3 DNA: TGTGCCAGCAGCCCCGGCGCGGGGGTCGGGGAGCTGTTTTTT. Translating it yields CASSPGAGVGELFF.

The CDR3 bases are TGTGCCAGCAGTTTCCGACAGACCCGTGGGGAGCAGTACTTC. Translating gives CASSFRQTRGEQYF. J is TRBJ2-7 and V is TRBV27, with D maybe TRBD1 (5 bases). The germline V and J ends were trimmed by 3 bases and 7 bases, with 16 bases remaining between them. The germline gives CDR1 MNHEY, CDR2 SMNVEV (reference sequence). The CDR3 is 14 amino acids.

The rearrangement links TRBV28 to TRBJ2-1, with 7 bases aligning to TRBD1. The CDR3 is 16 amino acids. V dropped 4 bases and J dropped 6; count of bases not matched to a gene: 12. Germline CDR1 MDHEN, CDR2 SYDVKM. The CDR3 region is CASSSTELPGGNEQFF. The CDR3 coding sequence is TGTGCCAGCAGTTCGACCGAGCTACCAGGGGGCAATGAGCAGTTCTTC.

This rearrangement joins TRBV6-1 to TRBJ1-1; 7 bases are a match to TRBD1. Unmatched junction bases numbered 9, after V lost 4 bases and J lost 4 bases. The CDR3 covers 15 residues. Germline assignment: CDR1 MNHNS and CDR2 SASEGT. CDR3: CASSGYRGQGTEAFF. Here the CDR3 DNA reads TGTGCCAGCAGTGGTTATAGGGGGCAAGGCACTGAAGCTTTCTTT.

The rearrangement uses TRBV27 and TRBJ1-2, with a possible D match to TRBD1 (6 bases). Germline V CDR1 and CDR2: MNHEY, SMNVEV (reference sequence). This CDR3 is built from 14 residues. Trimming cost V 3 bases and J 5 bases, with 13 bases left between them. CDR3 protein: CASSFAGADYGYTF. The CDR3 region has the DNA TGTGCCAGCAGTTTCGCAGGGGCGGATTATGGCTACACCTTC.

V usage is TRBV19 and J usage is TRBJ1-2; TRBD1 matches at 8 bases. J lost 3 bases, V lost 6 bases, and 12 bases had no gene match. Germline CDR1 and CDR2: LNHDA and SQIVND (reference sequence). CDR3 size: 16 residues. CDR3 amino acids: CASSLPGQEDYYGYTF. The CDR3 region has the DNA TGTGCCAGTAGCCTACCGGGACAGGAGGATTACTATGGCTACACCTTC.

The chain couples TRBV5-6 to TRBJ1-1; a possible D gene is TRBD1 (5 bases). V lost 4 bases and J lost 7, with 17 bases in between. Germline V CDR1 and CDR2: SGHDT, YYEEEE. The CDR3 has 14 residues. The CDR3 nucleotides read TGTGCCAGCAGCCTGGGGACTGGGGAGGGTGAAGCTTTCTTT. It specifies CASSLGTGEGEAFF. Variable domain in full (rest from reference TRBV5-6 and TRBJ1-1): DAGVTQSPTHLIKTRGQQVTLRCSPKSGHDTVSWYQQALGQGPQFIFQYYEEEERQRGNFPDRFSGHQFPNYSSELNVNALLLGDSALYLCASSLGTGEGEAFFGQGTRLTVV.

The V gene is TRBV18, the J gene TRBJ1-1; D ambiguous. V lost 3 bases and J lost 1, with 12 bases in between. CDR1 KGHSH and CDR2 LQKENI come from the germline V gene. The CDR3 is 15 amino acids. CDR3 coding DNA: TGTGCCAGCTCACCTAACGGGGTACGGAACACTGAAGCTTTCTTT. Translated, it gives CASSPNGVRNTEAFF.

The chain uses TRBV7-7 and TRBJ2-5, with 9 bases matching TRBD2. The CDR3 sequence is 16 residues long. V shed 5 bases and J 5 bases; nucleotides not matched to a gene: 12. The germline CDR1 and CDR2 sequences are SSHAT and FNYEAQ (reference sequence). The CDR3 DNA reads as TGTGCCAGCAGCCCCGGGGGAGCGGGAGGAGGGGAGACCCAGTACTTC. This gives the protein CASSPGGAGGGETQYF.

The chain joins TRBV5-1 to TRBJ1-1; 10 positions agree with TRBD1. CDR1 SGHRS and CDR2 YFSETQ come from the germline V gene. V was pared by 3 bases and J by 11 bases, with 7 bases of the junction left unmatched. CDR3 length: 13 amino acids. The CDR3 DNA is TGCGCCAGCAGCTGGGCGGACAGGGGGGACGCTTTCTTT. Its translation: CASSWADRGDAFF.